This is a list of T cell receptor beta chains from one sample in a study of OX40 agonist ivuxolimab in advanced cancers. TCRdb's table, derived via immunoSEQ multiplex PCR, lists solely in-frame clones and lacks some. The sample carries fewer than 30,000 clones, around 87% recorded once. The sequencing here drew on CD4+ or CD8+ T cells sorted from blood, taken in a trial of the OX40 agonist ivuxolimab. Source of these receptors: an adult with an advanced solid tumor such as melanoma, head and neck, liver or kidney cancer. The CDR3 runs from the conserved cysteine through the conserved F or W. A D gene is named only where the DNA matches it firmly. Size values are once, few and many counts, or a class for expanded clones, and some rows have none.

cdr3_nt cdr3_aa clone_size v_call d_call j_call
TGCGCCAGCAGGCTGGGGGACAGTGCCTTAGGACAGCAGTTCTTC CASRLGDSALGQQFF . TRBV5-1 TRBD1 TRBJ2-1
TGTGCCAGCAGCCAACTGCTAGACTACGAGCAGTACTTC CASSQLLDYEQYF once TRBV4-2 . TRBJ2-7
TGTGCCAGCAGTTTATCGGGCGTATACAATGAGCAGTTCTTC CASSLSGVYNEQFF . TRBV27 . TRBJ2-1
TGTGCCAGCAGCCCAGGGACTTCCTTCAATGAGCAGTTCTTC CASSPGTSFNEQFF . TRBV7-9 . TRBJ2-1
TGTGCCAGTAGTATACGACTAGCGGGGGGCGCGATGTACGAGCAGTACTTC CASSIRLAGGAMYEQYF . TRBV19 TRBD2 TRBJ2-7
TGTGCCAGCAGCTCCCCTCTCGCGGGACAGTCCTACGAGCAGTACTTC CASSSPLAGQSYEQYF . TRBV7-9 . TRBJ2-7
TGTGCCAGCAGTTACTCGTCAGGGTTCTCCTACAATGAGCAGTTCTTC CASSYSSGFSYNEQFF . TRBV6-5 . TRBJ2-1
TGTGCCAGCAGCTCAGTCGACAGGGGGGAACACGAGCAGTACTTC CASSSVDRGEHEQYF . TRBV11-2 TRBD1 TRBJ2-7
TGTGCCAGCAGTCCAGATACTGGACAGGAGAATGAAAAACTGTTTTTT CASSPDTGQENEKLFF . TRBV28 TRBD1 TRBJ1-4
TGTGCCAGTAGTTCCTTTTTCGGGACAGGGAAAACCGGGGAGCTGTTTTTT CASSSFFGTGKTGELFF . TRBV19 TRBD1 TRBJ2-2
TGTGCCAGCAGTTTCGACAGGGTCTACAATGAGCAGTTCTTC CASSFDRVYNEQFF once TRBV2 TRBD1 TRBJ2-1
TGTGCCAGCAGTTTTTGGGGGGCGGAGGCGGAGAACACTGAAGCTTTCTTT CASSFWGAEAENTEAFF once TRBV28 . TRBJ1-1
TGTGCCAGCAGCCCGAGCGCAGGGTCCTACGAGCAGTACTTC CASSPSAGSYEQYF . TRBV7-9 . TRBJ2-7
TGTGCCAGCAGCGTAGCTACTAGCGGCGAGCAGTACTTC CASSVATSGEQYF . TRBV9 TRBD2 TRBJ2-7
TGTGCCAGTTCCCTTGGGGGGGGGTTCTCCTACGAGCAGTACTTC CASSLGGGFSYEQYF . TRBV6-6 TRBD2 TRBJ2-7
TGTGCCAGCAGTGTTGGGACAGGCCTTAACTATGGCTACACCTTC CASSVGTGLNYGYTF . TRBV6-1 TRBD1 TRBJ1-2
TGTGCCAGCAGCTTGTTCACGCTAGCGGATACCTACGAGCAGTACTTC CASSLFTLADTYEQYF . TRBV5-5 TRBD2 TRBJ2-7
TGTGCCAGCAGCTTATCGGATGAAGCTTTCTTT CASSLSDEAFF . TRBV7-9 . TRBJ1-1